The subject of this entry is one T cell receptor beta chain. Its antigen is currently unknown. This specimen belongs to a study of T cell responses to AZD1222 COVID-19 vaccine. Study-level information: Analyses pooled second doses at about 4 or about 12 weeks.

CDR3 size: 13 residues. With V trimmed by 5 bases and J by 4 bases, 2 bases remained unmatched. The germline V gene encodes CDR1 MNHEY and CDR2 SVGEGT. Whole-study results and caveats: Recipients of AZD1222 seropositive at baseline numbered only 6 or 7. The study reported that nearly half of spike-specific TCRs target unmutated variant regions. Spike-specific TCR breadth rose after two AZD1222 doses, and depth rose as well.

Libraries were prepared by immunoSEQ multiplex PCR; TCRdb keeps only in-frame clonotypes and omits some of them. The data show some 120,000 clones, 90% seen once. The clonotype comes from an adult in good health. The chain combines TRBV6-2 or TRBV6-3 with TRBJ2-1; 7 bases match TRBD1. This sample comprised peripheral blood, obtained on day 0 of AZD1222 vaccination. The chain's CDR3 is CASSRDSYNEQFF. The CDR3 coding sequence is TGTGCCAGCAGTCGGGACAGTTACAATGAGCAGTTCTTC.